This T cell receptor beta chain was sequenced during a study of post-analysis software for immune sequencing data. Turning to the study itself: Progressive-relapsing, secondary progressive and relapsing-remitting multiple sclerosis were among the disease courses included. Whole-study findings and limits: Samples from a shared batch, those prepared together, strongly co-clustered by F measure. Patients used several TRBV segments, including TRBV5-6, TRBV5-1 and TRBV20-1, more often than controls.

CDR1 and CDR2 from the germline V gene are LGHNT and FRNRAP. Trimming took 5 bases from V and 6 from J; bases not matched to a gene: 10. There are 16 residues in the CDR3. This clonotype was observed a few times. What it binds is unknown. TCR beta libraries were prepared from cDNA with unique molecular identifiers. MiXCR was run by TCRdb on the PCR reads, yielding one entry per CDR3 protein. The table records roughly 400,000 distinct CDR3 sequences, approximately 37% of them present only once. The clonotype comes from a girl aged 2 to 10 with multiple sclerosis. The chain couples TRBV12-5 to TRBJ1-2; 12 bases map to TRBD1. Source material: blood. The CDR3 DNA sequence: TGTGCTAGTGGTCTATCCGGGACAGGGGGCTCAAATGGCTACACCTTC. Protein sequence: CASGLSGTGGSNGYTF.